Each of the 18 T cell receptor beta chains below was sequenced from the same sample in a study of tumor and adjacent non-tumor tissue in lung cancer. The library came from three nested PCR rounds adapted from ARM-PCR protocols. TCRdb recomputed calls from the multiplex PCR reads with MiXCR, one row per CDR3 protein. Of more than 75,000 distinct CDR3 sequences in the sample, roughly 80% are singletons; the top ten hold less than 40%. This sample's RNA came from whole unsorted tissue. More than 3 cm separated this lung sample from the edge of the tumor. Sequencing input: distant non-tumor lung tissue. The receptors were sampled from a man aged 55 to 70 with small cell lung cancer.

V usage is TRBV19 and J usage is TRBJ2-1; 11 positions match TRBD2. The CDR3 spans 16 residues. V lost 6 bases, J lost 0 bases, and 4 bases stayed unmatched. CDR1 is LNHDA and CDR2 is SQIVND in the germline V gene (reference sequence). CDR3 protein: CASSLAGGTSYNEQFF. Here the CDR3 DNA reads TGTGCCAGTAGCTTAGCGGGAGGGACCTCCTACAATGAGCAGTTCTTC.

Notes on this clonotype: The junction shows a germline mismatch at one end, possibly a read error. CDR3 DNA: TGTACCATCAATGCGGCGGAAGAGACCCAGTACTTC. Translation gives CTINAAEETQYF. The chain uses TRBV10-3 and TRBJ2-5; unclear D gene. CDR1 ENHRY and CDR2 SYGVKD come from the germline V gene. This CDR3 contains 12 residues.

A remark on this clonotype: A read error may explain this, as a much larger clone is one base away. V is TRBV28 and J is TRBJ2-1; D is uncertain. Germline V gives CDR1 MDHEN, CDR2 SYDVKM. CDR3 length: 11 amino acids. CDR3 sequence reads: CASSLNNKQFF. CDR3 DNA sequence: TGTGCCAGCAGTTTGAACAATAAGCAGTTCTTC.

Turning to this clonotype: No conserved phenylalanine or tryptophan ends this CDR3, so it is likely a read error. The chain uses TRBV6-1 and TRBJ2-3; D is possibly TRBD2 (5 bases). The germline V gene has CDR1 MNHNS and CDR2 SASEGT. The CDR3 is 14 residues long. The V gene lost 8 bases and the J gene lost 3 bases, with 15 bases spanning the gap. CDR3 sequence reads: CASSWEIGTDTQYY. The DNA for the CDR3 is TGTGCCAGCTCCTGGGAGATCGGTACAGATACGCAGTATTAT.

This clonotype was detected a few times. The chain combines TRBV7-8 with TRBJ1-6; D is ambiguous. The CDR3 loop spans 15 amino acids. V was trimmed by 5 bases and J by 11 bases, leaving 19 bases between them. Germline V lookup: CDR1 SGHVS, CDR2 FQNEAQ. The CDR3 loop reads CASSRSGTGGPPLHF. The CDR3 nucleotides read TGTGCCAGCAGCCGATCCGGAACTGGCGGCCCACCCCTCCACTTT.

V usage is TRBV24-1 and J usage is TRBJ2-1, with a possible D match to TRBD2 (5 bases). The CDR3 totals 13 residues. CDR1 is KGHDR and CDR2 is SFDVKD in the germline V gene. The germline V and J ends were trimmed by 9 bases and 9 bases, with 17 bases remaining between them. This chain's CDR3 is CATDEGVSGEQFF. The CDR3 DNA reads TGTGCCACCGATGAGGGAGTGAGCGGTGAGCAGTTCTTC.

Concerning this clonotype itself: A junction boundary mismatches the germline segment, possibly from a read error. The chain uses TRBV6-2 or TRBV6-3 and TRBJ1-2; 7 nucleotides line up with TRBD1. The CDR3 extends over 10 amino acids. CDR1 is MNHEY and CDR2 is SVGEGT in the germline V gene. The CDR3 DNA is TGTGCTAACGGGACCCCGGGACAGCTCTTC. This codes for CANGTPGQLF.

The chain has TRBV5-6 and TRBJ1-1; 9 nucleotides agree with TRBD1. With V trimmed by 2 bases and J by 5 bases, 7 bases remained unmatched. Germline values: CDR1 SGHDT, CDR2 YYEEEE. The CDR3 is 15 amino acids. DNA of the CDR3: TGTGCCAGCAGCTTCGGGACAGGGTTGGTAACTGAAGCTTTCTTT. It specifies CASSFGTGLVTEAFF.

This clonotype showed up just once. The V call is TRBV10-1, the J call TRBJ2-1; D might be TRBD1 or TRBD2, each matching 6 bases. The germline V and J ends were trimmed by 5 bases and 7 bases, with 18 bases remaining between them. From germline, CDR1 is WNHNN and CDR2 SYGVQD (reference sequence). The CDR3 has 15 amino acids. The CDR3 DNA reads TGCGCCAGCAGTCCTGGGGGGCTAACACCTAATGAGCAGTTCTTC. The encoded protein is CASSPGGLTPNEQFF.

This clonotype was found a few times. The CDR3 reads CASSSEAGAVTDTQYF. As DNA, the CDR3 is TGCGCCAGCAGCTCGGAAGCGGGAGCGGTCACAGATACGCAGTATTTT. V usage is TRBV5-1 and J usage is TRBJ2-3, with TRBD2 matching over 8 bases. The junction had 8 bases not matched to a gene; V was cut back by 3 bases and J by 2 bases. This CDR3 is built from 16 residues. From germline, CDR1 is SGHRS and CDR2 YFSETQ. The full variable domain, in which reference TRBV5-1 and TRBJ2-3 provide the parts outside the CDR3, is KAGVTQTPRYLIKTRGQQVTLSCSPISGHRSVSWYQQTPGQGLQFLFEYFSETQRNKGNFPGRFSGRQFSNSRSEMNVSTLELGDSALYLCASSSEAGAVTDTQYFGPGTRLTVL.

This clonotype was seen only once. The chain joins TRBV7-3 to TRBJ1-1; no clear D gene. Between the trimmed V and J ends, which lost 6 bases and 0 bases, there was a span of 8 bases. The CDR3 contains 13 residues. Germline lookup yields CDR1 SGHTA and CDR2 FQGTGA. The CDR3 region is CASRGSMNTEAFF. Written as DNA, the CDR3 is TGTGCCAGCAGAGGGAGCATGAACACTGAAGCTTTCTTT.

Remarks on this clonotype: A much bigger clone sits one base away, suggesting this may be a read error. The CDR3 loop reads CVSSLGLAETNEQFF. The CDR3 DNA follows: TGCGTCAGCAGCTTGGGACTAGCGGAAACCAATGAGCAGTTCTTC. This rearrangement joins TRBV5-1 to TRBJ2-1; 11 bases map to TRBD2. The germline V gene encodes CDR1 SGHRS and CDR2 YFSETQ. This CDR3 spans 15 amino acids.

Worth noting for this clonotype: With a much larger clone just one base away, this may be a read error. This sequence joins TRBV20-1 and TRBJ2-3; D may be TRBD2 (5 bases). CDR1 is DFQATT, CDR2 SNEGSKA, per germline (reference sequence). The CDR3 spans 15 residues. V was clipped by 3 bases and J by 4 bases, with 17 bases between them. The CDR3 protein is CSASQHGGGADTQYF. The CDR3 DNA follows: TGCAGTGCTAGCCAACACGGAGGCGGCGCAGATACGCAGTATTTT.

The chain couples TRBV10-1 to TRBJ2-1; D gene ambiguous. The germline V gene has CDR1 WNHNN and CDR2 SYGVQD (reference sequence). This CDR3 has 15 residues. The V end was cut by 0 bases, the J end by 7 bases, with 13 bases between. The CDR3 is CASSESTRNYNEQFF. The CDR3 DNA sequence: TGCGCCAGCAGTGAGTCAACCCGGAACTATAATGAGCAGTTCTTC.

On this clonotype itself: This CDR3 is missing its conserved last phenylalanine or tryptophan, likely due to a read error. The rearrangement joins TRBV29-1 to TRBJ2-5; D possibly matches TRBD1 or TRBD2 (6 bases each). Germline lookup yields CDR1 SQVTM and CDR2 ANQGSEA. The CDR3 covers 14 residues. CDR3 loop: CSVEKGGLRETQYL. The CDR3 nucleotides read TGTAGCGTTGAGAAGGGGGGTCTTCGGGAGACCCAGTACTTA.

As regards this clonotype: Germline and junction disagree at one end, which may indicate a read error. The V and J genes are TRBV11-1 and TRBJ2-1; D is ambiguous. CDR3 length equals 15 residues. Germline V lookup: CDR1 SGHAT, CDR2 FQDESV (reference sequence). The CDR3 protein is CARSLERTTYNDQFF. The CDR3 DNA reads as TGTGCCAGGAGCTTGGAGAGGACGACCTACAATGACCAGTTCTTC.

This chain links TRBV13 with TRBJ1-6; no reliable D call. The germline CDR1 and CDR2 sequences are PRHDT and FYEKMQ (reference sequence). This CDR3 is built from 17 residues. The CDR3 loop is CISSQNNGSSYNSPLHF. In nucleotides, the CDR3 is TGTATCAGCAGCCAAAACAACGGAAGCTCCTATAATTCACCCCTCCACTTT.

The table lists this clonotype with a count of one. One end of the junction is discordant with germline, which a read error may explain. The chain couples TRBV10-3 to TRBJ2-5; D not resolved. This CDR3 spans 12 amino acids. From germline, CDR1 is ENHRY and CDR2 SYGVKD. The CDR3 DNA reads TGTGCCATCAGTTCGGCGGAAGAGACCCAGTATTTC. Translated, it gives CAISSAEETQYF.